The sequence of this TCR beta chain was determined in a study of cytomegalovirus exposure and HLA in healthy donors. Study background: Samples from HLA-typed donors yielded about 85 million unique TCRs in an early data release.

Study outcomes and limitations: Immune exposure information comprised only CMV serostatus. Cytomegalovirus association was assigned to around 150 TCR beta chains.

In regard to this clone: Its specificity is not known.

The PCR had 60 Vbeta and 13 Jbeta primers. Sequencing used immunoSEQ multiplex PCR; TCRdb keeps in-frame clones, though not all of them. The table records 120,000 or so clones, roughly 80% of them present only once. The specimen was PBMCs. This clonotype originated in a man aged 25 to 45 in good health and CMV-seropositive.

For the CDR3, the DNA is TGTGCCAGCAGCGTCGCAAACGGGAGGGGTGAGACCCAGTACTTC. Amino acids: CASSVANGRGETQYF. The chain uses TRBV9 and TRBJ2-5; 8 bases fit TRBD2. The CDR3 runs to 15 residues. The germline V gene has CDR1 SGDLS and CDR2 YYNGEE. Trimming at V came to 2 bases and at J to 5 bases, leaving 8 bases not matched to a gene.